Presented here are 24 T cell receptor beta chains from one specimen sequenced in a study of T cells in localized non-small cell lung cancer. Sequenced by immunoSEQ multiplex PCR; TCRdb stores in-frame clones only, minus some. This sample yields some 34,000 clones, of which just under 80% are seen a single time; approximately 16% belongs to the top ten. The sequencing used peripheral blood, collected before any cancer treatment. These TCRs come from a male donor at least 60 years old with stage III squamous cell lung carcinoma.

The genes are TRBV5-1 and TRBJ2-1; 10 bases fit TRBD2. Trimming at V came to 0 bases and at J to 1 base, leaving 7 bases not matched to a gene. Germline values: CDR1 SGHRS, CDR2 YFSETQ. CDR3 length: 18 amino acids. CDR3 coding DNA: TGCGCCAGCAGCTTGGGAGCGGGAGGGCCGGGATCCTACAATGAGCAGTTCTTC. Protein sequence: CASSLGAGGPGSYNEQFF.

The CDR3: CASSSRTGPNYGYTF. The CDR3 DNA reads as TGTGCCAGCAGCTCCCGGACAGGGCCTAACTATGGCTACACCTTC. The chain links TRBV7-2 to TRBJ1-2, with 8 positions matching TRBD1. V trimming: 4 bases; J trimming: 0 bases; junction bases outside the gene matches: 4. The germline CDR1 and CDR2 sequences are SGHTA and FQGNSA. The CDR3 extends over 15 amino acids.

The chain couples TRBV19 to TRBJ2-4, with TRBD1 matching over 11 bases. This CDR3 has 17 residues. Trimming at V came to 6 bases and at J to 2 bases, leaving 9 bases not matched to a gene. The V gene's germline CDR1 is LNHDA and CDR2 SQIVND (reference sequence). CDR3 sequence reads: CASRYLGTGGTKNIQYF. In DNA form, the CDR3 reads TGTGCCAGTAGATACCTGGGGACAGGGGGAACCAAAAACATTCAGTACTTC. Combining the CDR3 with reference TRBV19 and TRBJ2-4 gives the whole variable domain DGGITQSPKYLFRKEGQNVTLSCEQNLNHDAMYWYRQDPGQGLRLIYYSQIVNDFQKGDIAEGYSVSREKKESFPLTVTSAQKNPTAFYLCASRYLGTGGTKNIQYFGAGTRLSVL.

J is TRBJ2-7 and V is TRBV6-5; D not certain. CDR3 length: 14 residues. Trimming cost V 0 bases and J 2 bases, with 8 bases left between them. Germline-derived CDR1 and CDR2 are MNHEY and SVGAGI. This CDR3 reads CASSYSWLAYEQYF. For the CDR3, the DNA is TGTGCCAGCAGTTACTCCTGGCTTGCCTACGAGCAGTACTTC.

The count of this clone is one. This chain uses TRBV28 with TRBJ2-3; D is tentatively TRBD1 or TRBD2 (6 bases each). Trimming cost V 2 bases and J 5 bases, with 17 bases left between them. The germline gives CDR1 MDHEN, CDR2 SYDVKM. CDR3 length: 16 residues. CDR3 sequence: CASSLKGGRGGDTQYF. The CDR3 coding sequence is TGTGCCAGCAGTTTAAAGGGGGGCAGGGGAGGAGATACGCAGTATTTT. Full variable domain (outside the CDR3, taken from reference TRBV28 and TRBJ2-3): DVKVTQSSRYLVKRTGEKVFLECVQDMDHENMFWYRQDPGLGLRLIYFSYDVKMKEKGDIPEGYSVSREKKERFSLILESASTNQTSMYLCASSLKGGRGGDTQYFGPGTRLTVL.

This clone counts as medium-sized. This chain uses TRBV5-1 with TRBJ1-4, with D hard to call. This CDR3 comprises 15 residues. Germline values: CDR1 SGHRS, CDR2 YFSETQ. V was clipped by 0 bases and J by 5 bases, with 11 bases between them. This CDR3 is CASSLGWGGNEKLFF. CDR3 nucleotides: TGCGCCAGCAGCTTGGGATGGGGAGGGAATGAAAAACTGTTTTTT.

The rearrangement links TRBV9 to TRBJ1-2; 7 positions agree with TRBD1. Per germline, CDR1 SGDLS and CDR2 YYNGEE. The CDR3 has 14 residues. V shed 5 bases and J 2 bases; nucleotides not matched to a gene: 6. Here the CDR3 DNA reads TGTGCCAGCAGGGCCCTACAGGGGAACTATGGCTACACCTTC. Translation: CASRALQGNYGYTF.

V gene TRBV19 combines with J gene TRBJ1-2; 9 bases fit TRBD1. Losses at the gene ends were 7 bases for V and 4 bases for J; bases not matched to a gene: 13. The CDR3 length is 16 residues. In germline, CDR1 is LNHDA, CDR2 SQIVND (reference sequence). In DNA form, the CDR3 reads TGTGCCAGTATCGCTGGGACAGGGACGGTCGGCTATGGCTACACCTTC. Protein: CASIAGTGTVGYGYTF.

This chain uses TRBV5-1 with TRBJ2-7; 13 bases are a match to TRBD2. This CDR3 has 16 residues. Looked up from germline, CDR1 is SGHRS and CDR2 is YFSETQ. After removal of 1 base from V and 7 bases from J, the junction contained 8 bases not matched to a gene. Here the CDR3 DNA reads TGCGCCAGCAGCTTGAAACTAGCGGGAGGGCCTGAAGAGCAGTACTTC. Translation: CASSLKLAGGPEEQYF.

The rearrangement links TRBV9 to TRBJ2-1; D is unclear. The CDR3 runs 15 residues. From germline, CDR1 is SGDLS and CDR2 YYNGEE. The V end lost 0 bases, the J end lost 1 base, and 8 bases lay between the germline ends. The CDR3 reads CASSVGVASYNEQFF. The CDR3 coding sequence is TGTGCCAGCAGCGTAGGGGTAGCATCCTACAATGAGCAGTTCTTC.

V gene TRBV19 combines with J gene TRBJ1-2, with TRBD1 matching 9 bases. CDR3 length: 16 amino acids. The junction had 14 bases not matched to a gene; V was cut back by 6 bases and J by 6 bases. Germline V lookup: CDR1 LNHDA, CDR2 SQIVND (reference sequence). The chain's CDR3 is CASSLTGTGKANGYTF. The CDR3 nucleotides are TGTGCCAGTAGCCTCACCGGGACAGGGAAGGCGAATGGCTACACCTTC.

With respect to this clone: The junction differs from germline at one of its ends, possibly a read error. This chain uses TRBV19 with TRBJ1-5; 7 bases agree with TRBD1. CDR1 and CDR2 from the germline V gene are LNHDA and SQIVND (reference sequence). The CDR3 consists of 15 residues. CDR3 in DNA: TGTGCCGGTAGTATAGAACAGGGGCTAGAGCAGCCCCAGCATTTT. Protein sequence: CAGSIEQGLEQPQHF.

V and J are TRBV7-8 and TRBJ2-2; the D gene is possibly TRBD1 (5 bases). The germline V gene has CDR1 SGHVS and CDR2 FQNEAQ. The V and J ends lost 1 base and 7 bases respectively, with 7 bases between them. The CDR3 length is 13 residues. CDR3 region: CASSLDRGGELFF. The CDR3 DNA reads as TGTGCCAGCAGCTTAGATAGGGGCGGGGAGCTGTTTTTT.

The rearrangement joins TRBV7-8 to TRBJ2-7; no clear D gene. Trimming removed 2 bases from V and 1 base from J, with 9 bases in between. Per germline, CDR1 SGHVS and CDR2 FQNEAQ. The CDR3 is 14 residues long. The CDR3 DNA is TGTGCCAGCAGCTTACATGAACAGTCCTACGAGCAGTACTTC. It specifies CASSLHEQSYEQYF.

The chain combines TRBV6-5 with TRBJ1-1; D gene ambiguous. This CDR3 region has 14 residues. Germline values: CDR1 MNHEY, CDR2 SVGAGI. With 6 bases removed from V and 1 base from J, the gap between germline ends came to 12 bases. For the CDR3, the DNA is TGTGCCAGCAGCCGCGACACTAAGAACACTGAAGCTTTCTTT. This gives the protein CASSRDTKNTEAFF.

CDR3 loop: CASSSDRLENQPQHF. DNA for the CDR3: TGTGCCAGCAGTTCCGACCGCTTAGAAAATCAGCCCCAGCATTTT. The chain combines TRBV2 with TRBJ1-5; D gene ambiguous. The CDR3 is 15 residues long. Germline V gene data show CDR1 as SNHLY and CDR2 as FYNNEI. The ends were cut back, 5 bases at V and 4 bases at J, with 15 bases in the middle. The variable domain in full, completed from reference TRBV2 and TRBJ1-5, reads EPEVTQTPSHQVTQMGQEVILRCVPISNHLYFYWYRQILGQKVEFLVSFYNNEISEKSEIFDDQFSVERPDGSNFTLKIRSTKLEDSAMYFCASSSDRLENQPQHFGDGTRLSIL.

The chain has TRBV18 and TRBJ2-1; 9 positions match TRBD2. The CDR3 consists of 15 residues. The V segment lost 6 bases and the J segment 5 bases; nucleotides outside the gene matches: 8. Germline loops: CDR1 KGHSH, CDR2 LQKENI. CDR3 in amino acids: CASSPGSGGNNEQFF. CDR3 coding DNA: TGTGCCAGCTCCCCGGGGAGCGGGGGGAACAATGAGCAGTTCTTC.

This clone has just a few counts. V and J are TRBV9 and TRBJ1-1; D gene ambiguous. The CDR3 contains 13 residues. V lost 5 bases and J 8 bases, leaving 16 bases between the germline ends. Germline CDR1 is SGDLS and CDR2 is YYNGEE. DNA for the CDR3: TGTGCCAGCAGTACCGGGGAAAGCAAGGAAGCTTTCTTT. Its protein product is CASSTGESKEAFF.

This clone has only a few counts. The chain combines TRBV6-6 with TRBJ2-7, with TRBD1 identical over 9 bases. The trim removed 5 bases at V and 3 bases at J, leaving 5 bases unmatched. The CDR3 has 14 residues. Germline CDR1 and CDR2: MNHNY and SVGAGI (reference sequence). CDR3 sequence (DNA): TGTGCCAGCAGTGGAGGGACAGGGAACTACGAGCAGTACTTC. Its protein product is CASSGGTGNYEQYF.

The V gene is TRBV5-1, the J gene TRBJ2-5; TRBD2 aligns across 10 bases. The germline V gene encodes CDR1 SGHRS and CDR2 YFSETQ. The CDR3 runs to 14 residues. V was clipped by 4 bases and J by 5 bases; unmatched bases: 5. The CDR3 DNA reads TGCGCCAGCAGCCAGGGACTAGCGATGGAGACCCAGTACTTC. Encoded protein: CASSQGLAMETQYF.

The CDR3 bases are TGTGCCACCAGCCTACTAGCGGGGGGTGGGGAGACCCAGTACTTC. Its translation: CATSLLAGGGETQYF. The chain uses TRBV15 and TRBJ2-5; 12 bases fit TRBD2. From germline, CDR1 is LNHNV and CDR2 YYDKDF (reference sequence). The CDR3 has 15 residues. The trim removed 5 bases at V and 5 bases at J, leaving 6 bases unmatched.

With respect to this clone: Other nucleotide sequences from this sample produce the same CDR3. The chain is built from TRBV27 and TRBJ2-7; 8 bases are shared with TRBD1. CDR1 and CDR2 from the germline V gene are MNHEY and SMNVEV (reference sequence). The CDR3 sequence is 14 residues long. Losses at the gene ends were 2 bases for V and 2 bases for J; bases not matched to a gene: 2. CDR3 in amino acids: CASSLVQGAYEQYF. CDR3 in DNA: TGTGCCAGCAGTTTAGTACAGGGGGCCTACGAGCAGTACTTC.

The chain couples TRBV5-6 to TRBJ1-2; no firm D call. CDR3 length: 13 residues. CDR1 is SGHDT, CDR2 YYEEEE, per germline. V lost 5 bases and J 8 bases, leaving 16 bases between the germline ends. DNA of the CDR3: TGTGCCAGCAGATCAACGTACCCCGAGGGCTACACCTTC. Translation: CASRSTYPEGYTF.

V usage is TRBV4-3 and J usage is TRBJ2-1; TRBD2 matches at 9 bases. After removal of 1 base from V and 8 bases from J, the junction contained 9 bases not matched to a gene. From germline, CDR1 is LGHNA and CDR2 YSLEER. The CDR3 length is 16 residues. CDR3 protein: CASSQVGGGAVDEQFF. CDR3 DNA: TGCGCCAGCAGCCAAGTCGGCGGGGGGGCCGTTGATGAGCAGTTCTTC.